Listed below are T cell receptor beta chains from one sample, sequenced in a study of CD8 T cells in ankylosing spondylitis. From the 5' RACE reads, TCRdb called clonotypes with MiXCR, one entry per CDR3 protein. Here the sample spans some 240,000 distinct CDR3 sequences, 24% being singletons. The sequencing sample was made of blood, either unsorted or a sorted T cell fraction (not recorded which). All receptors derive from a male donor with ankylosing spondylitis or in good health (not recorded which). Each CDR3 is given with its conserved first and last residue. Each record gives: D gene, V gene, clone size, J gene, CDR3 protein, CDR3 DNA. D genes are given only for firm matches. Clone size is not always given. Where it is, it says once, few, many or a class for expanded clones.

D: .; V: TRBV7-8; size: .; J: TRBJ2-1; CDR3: CASSLNVVNEQFF; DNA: TGTGCCAGCAGCTTAAATGTAGTCAATGAGCAGTTCTTC
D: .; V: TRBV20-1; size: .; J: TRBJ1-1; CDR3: CSARLGGTDTEAFF; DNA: TGCAGTGCTAGACTAGGTGGGACGGACACTGAAGCTTTCTTT
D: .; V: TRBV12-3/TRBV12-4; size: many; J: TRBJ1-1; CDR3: CASSLMGGTEAFF; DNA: TGTGCCAGCAGTTTAATGGGGGGGACTGAAGCTTTCTTT
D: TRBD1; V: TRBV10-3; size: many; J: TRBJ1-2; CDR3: CAITAGTGENYGYTF; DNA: TGTGCCATCACCGCCGGGACAGGGGAAAACTATGGCTACACCTTC
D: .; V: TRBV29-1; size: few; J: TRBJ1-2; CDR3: CSVEDPGKSYGYTF; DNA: TGCAGCGTTGAAGATCCCGGGAAATCCTATGGCTACACCTTC
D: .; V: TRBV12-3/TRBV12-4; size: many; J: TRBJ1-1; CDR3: CASSSIDKNTEAFF; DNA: TGTGCCAGCAGCTCTATCGACAAGAACACTGAAGCTTTCTTT
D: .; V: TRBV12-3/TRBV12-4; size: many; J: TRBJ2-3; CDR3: CASSLRQGSADTQYF; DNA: TGTGCCAGCAGTTTAAGGCAGGGGTCGGCAGATACGCAGTATTTT
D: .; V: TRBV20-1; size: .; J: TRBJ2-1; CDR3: CSSRGASGKYNEQFF; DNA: TGCAGTTCGAGGGGGGCTAGCGGAAAATACAATGAGCAGTTCTTC
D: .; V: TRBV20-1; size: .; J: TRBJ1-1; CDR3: CSAGQQRRFEAFF; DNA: TGCAGTGCTGGACAACAGCGGCGATTTGAAGCTTTCTTT
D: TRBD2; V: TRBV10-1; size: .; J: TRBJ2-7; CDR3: CASSENWEGYEQYF; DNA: TGCGCCAGCAGTGAGAATTGGGAGGGCTACGAGCAGTACTTC
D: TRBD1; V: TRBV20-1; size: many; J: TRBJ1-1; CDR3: CSAGLGQGSLNTEAFF; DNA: TGCAGTGCCGGACTTGGACAGGGCTCCCTGAACACTGAAGCTTTCTTT
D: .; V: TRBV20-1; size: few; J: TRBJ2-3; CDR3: CSARDYVAGHTDTQYF; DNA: TGCAGTGCTAGAGATTACGTGGCGGGACACACAGATACGCAGTATTTT
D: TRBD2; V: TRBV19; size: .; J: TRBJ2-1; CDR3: CASSRVAGSSYNEQFF; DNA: TGTGCCAGTAGTCGGGTAGCGGGGAGCTCCTACAATGAGCAGTTCTTC
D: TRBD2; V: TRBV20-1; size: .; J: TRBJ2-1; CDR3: CSARDLRGSGGPRNEQFF; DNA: TGCAGTGCTAGAGATCTCCGGGGTAGCGGGGGGCCGCGGAATGAGCAGTTCTTC
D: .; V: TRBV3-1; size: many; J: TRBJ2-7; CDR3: CASSHLGDSYEQYF; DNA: TGTGCCAGCAGCCATCTCGGCGACAGCTACGAGCAGTACTTC
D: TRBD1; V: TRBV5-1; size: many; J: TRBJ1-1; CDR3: CASSWTGYTEAFF; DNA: TGCGCCAGCAGCTGGACAGGTTACACTGAAGCTTTCTTT
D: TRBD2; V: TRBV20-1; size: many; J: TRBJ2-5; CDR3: CSAHGGRGETQYF; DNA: TGCAGTGCTCACGGGGGGAGAGGCGAGACCCAGTACTTC
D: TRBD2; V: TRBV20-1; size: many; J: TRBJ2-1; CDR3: CSATSGGGQFF; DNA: TGCAGTGCAACCAGCGGGGGCGGGCAGTTCTTC
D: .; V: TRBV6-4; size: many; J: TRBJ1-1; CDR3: CASSVDRNTEAFF; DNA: TGTGCCAGCAGTGTGGACAGGAACACTGAAGCTTTCTTT
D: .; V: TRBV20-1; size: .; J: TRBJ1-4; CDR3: CSASGGAREKLFF; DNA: TGCAGTGCTAGTGGGGGGGCGCGGGAAAAACTGTTTTTT
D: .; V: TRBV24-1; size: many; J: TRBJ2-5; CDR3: CATRRGVQETQYF; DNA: TGTGCCACCAGAAGAGGGGTCCAAGAGACCCAGTACTTC
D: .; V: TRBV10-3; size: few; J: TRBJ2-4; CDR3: CAISEDGGDIQYF; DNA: TGTGCCATCAGTGAAGACGGTGGGGACATTCAGTACTTC
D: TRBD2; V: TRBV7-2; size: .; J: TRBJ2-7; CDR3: CASSRETSGQYEQYF; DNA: TGTGCCAGCAGCCGAGAGACTAGCGGGCAGTACGAGCAGTACTTC
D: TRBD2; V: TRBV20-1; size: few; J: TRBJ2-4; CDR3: CSAILGGGAGNIQYF; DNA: TGCAGTGCTATTCTAGGCGGGGGGGCCGGGAACATTCAGTACTTC
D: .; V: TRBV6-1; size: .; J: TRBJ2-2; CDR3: CASSEGLGSGELFF; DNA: TGTGCCAGCAGTGAAGGTTTAGGTTCCGGGGAGCTGTTTTTT
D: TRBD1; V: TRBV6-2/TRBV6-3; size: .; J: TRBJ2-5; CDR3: CASRKTILGTGTASQETQYF; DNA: TGTGCCAGCAGAAAGACGATACTGGGAACCGGGACAGCGTCACAAGAGACCCAGTACTTC